The rows below give T cell receptor beta chains drawn from one sample of a study of beta chain features in type 1 diabetes. Method: immunoSEQ multiplex PCR; TCRdb's copy keeps in-frame clones and lacks some. The sample lists about 290,000 clones; roughly 8% were seen once. The specimen was central memory CD4+ T cells from blood. Receptors were obtained from a woman aged 18-29 years in good health. Both conserved end residues are part of each CDR3. Fields, in order: V gene, J gene, D gene, clone size, CDR3 protein, CDR3 DNA. A D gene is named only where the DNA matches it firmly. Where a row states a size, it is once, few, many or the class of an expanded clone; other rows omit it.

V gene: TRBV28; J gene: TRBJ2-1; D gene: .; clone size: .; CDR3 protein: CASSLLVGGSYNEQFF; CDR3 DNA: TGTGCCAGCAGTTTATTGGTGGGGGGCTCCTACAATGAGCAGTTCTTC
V gene: TRBV7-2; J gene: TRBJ1-5; D gene: .; clone size: .; CDR3 protein: CASSGLELNSNQPQHF; CDR3 DNA: TGTGCCAGCAGCGGTCTGGAACTAAATAGCAATCAGCCCCAGCATTTT
V gene: TRBV6-5; J gene: TRBJ2-1; D gene: .; clone size: few; CDR3 protein: CASRNGPYNEQFF; CDR3 DNA: TGTGCCAGCAGGAATGGACCGTACAATGAGCAGTTCTTC
V gene: TRBV7-2; J gene: TRBJ2-1; D gene: .; clone size: .; CDR3 protein: CASSEASVAYNEQFF; CDR3 DNA: TGTGCCAGCAGCGAAGCGAGTGTCGCCTACAATGAGCAGTTCTTC
V gene: TRBV7-2; J gene: TRBJ1-4; D gene: .; clone size: .; CDR3 protein: CASSLRPGYEKLFF; CDR3 DNA: TGTGCCAGCAGCTTACGCCCCGGGTATGAAAAACTGTTTTTT
V gene: TRBV7-9; J gene: TRBJ1-2; D gene: .; clone size: few; CDR3 protein: CASSLASAGSYGYTF; CDR3 DNA: TGTGCCAGCAGCTTAGCTTCGGCAGGGTCCTATGGCTACACCTTC
V gene: TRBV4-3; J gene: TRBJ2-3; D gene: TRBD2; clone size: few; CDR3 protein: CASSQGTAGTTDTQYF; CDR3 DNA: TGCGCCAGCAGCCAGGGAACAGCGGGAACGACAGATACGCAGTATTTT
V gene: TRBV4-2; J gene: TRBJ1-4; D gene: TRBD1; clone size: few; CDR3 protein: CASSLAGTANEKLFF; CDR3 DNA: TGTGCCAGCAGCCTAGCCGGGACAGCTAATGAAAAACTGTTTTTT
V gene: TRBV30; J gene: TRBJ2-7; D gene: TRBD2; clone size: many; CDR3 protein: CAWSVAGADEQYF; CDR3 DNA: TGTGCCTGGAGTGTGGCGGGAGCCGACGAGCAGTACTTC
V gene: TRBV12-5; J gene: TRBJ2-2; D gene: TRBD1; clone size: few; CDR3 protein: CASGLVMGQANTGELFF; CDR3 DNA: TGTGCTAGTGGTTTGGTAATGGGACAGGCGAACACCGGGGAGCTGTTTTTT
V gene: TRBV14; J gene: TRBJ2-2; D gene: .; clone size: .; CDR3 protein: CASSQAIQGGGELFF; CDR3 DNA: TGTGCCAGCAGCCAAGCGATCCAGGGGGGCGGGGAGCTGTTTTTT
V gene: TRBV5-1; J gene: TRBJ2-3; D gene: .; clone size: few; CDR3 protein: CASSIGTLSTDTQYF; CDR3 DNA: TGCGCCAGCAGCATCGGGACTCTCAGCACAGATACGCAGTATTTT
V gene: TRBV29-1; J gene: TRBJ2-1; D gene: .; clone size: .; CDR3 protein: CSGSLAKGNEQFF; CDR3 DNA: TGCAGCGGTTCCTTAGCGAAGGGGAATGAGCAGTTCTTC
V gene: TRBV5-4; J gene: TRBJ1-2; D gene: .; clone size: once; CDR3 protein: CASSLALGGVYGYTF; CDR3 DNA: TGTGCCAGCAGCTTGGCTCTTGGAGGGGTCTATGGCTACACCTTC